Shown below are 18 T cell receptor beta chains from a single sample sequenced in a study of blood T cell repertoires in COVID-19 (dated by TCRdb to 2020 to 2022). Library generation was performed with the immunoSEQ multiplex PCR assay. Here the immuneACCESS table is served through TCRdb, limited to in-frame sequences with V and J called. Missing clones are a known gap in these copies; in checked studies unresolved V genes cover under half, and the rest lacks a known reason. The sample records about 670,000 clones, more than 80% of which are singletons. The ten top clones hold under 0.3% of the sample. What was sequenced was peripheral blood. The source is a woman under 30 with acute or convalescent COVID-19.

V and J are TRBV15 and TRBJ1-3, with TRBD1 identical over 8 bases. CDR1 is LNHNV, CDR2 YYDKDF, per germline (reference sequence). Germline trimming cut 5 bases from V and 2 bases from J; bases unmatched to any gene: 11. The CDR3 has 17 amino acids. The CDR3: CATSPTRQGSTGNTIYF. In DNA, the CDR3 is TGTGCCACCAGCCCAACCCGACAGGGGTCGACTGGAAACACCATATATTTT.

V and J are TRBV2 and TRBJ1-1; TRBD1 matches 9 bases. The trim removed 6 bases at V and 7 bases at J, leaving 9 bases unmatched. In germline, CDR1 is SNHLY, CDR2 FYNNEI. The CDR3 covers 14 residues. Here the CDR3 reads CASRGGQGPFEAFF. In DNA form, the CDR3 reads TGTGCCAGCAGGGGGGGACAGGGTCCCTTTGAAGCTTTCTTT. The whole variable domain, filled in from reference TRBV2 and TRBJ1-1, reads EPEVTQTPSHQVTQMGQEVILRCVPISNHLYFYWYRQILGQKVEFLVSFYNNEISEKSEIFDDQFSVERPDGSNFTLKIRSTKLEDSAMYFCASRGGQGPFEAFFGQGTRLTVV.

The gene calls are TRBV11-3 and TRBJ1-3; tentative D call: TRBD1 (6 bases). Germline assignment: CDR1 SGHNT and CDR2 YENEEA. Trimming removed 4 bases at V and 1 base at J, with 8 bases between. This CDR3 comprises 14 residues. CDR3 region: CASSSQGSGNTIYF. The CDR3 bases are TGTGCCAGCAGCTCACAGGGATCTGGAAACACCATATATTTT. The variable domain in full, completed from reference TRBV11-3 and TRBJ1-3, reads EAGVVQSPRYKIIEKKQPVAFWCNPISGHNTLYWYLQNLGQGPELLIRYENEEAVDDSQLPKDRFSAERLKGVDSTLKIQPAELGDSAVYLCASSSQGSGNTIYFGEGSWLTVV.

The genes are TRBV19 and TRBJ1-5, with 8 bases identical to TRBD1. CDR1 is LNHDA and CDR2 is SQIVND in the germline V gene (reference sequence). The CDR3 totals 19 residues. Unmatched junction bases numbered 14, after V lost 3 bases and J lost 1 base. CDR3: CASSIIWTGRLMSNQPQHF. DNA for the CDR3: TGTGCCAGTAGTATCATATGGACAGGGAGACTAATGAGCAATCAGCCCCAGCATTTT.

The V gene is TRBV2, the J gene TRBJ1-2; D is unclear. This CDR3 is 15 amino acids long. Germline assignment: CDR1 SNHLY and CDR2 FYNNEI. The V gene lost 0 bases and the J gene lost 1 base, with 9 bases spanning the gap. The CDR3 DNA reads TGTGCCAGCAGTGAAGCAACTGCGGATAACTATGGCTACACCTTC. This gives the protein CASSEATADNYGYTF.

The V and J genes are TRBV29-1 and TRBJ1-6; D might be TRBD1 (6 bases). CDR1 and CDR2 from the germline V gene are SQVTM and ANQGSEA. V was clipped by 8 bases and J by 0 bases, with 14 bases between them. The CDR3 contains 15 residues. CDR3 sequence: CSPGVEGSYNSPLHF. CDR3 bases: TGCAGCCCAGGGGTTGAGGGCTCCTATAATTCACCCCTCCACTTT.

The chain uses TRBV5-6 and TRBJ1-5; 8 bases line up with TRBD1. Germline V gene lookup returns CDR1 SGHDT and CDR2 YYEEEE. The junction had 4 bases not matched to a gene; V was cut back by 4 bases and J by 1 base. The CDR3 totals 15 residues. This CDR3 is CASSHRTGSNQPQHF. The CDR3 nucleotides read TGTGCCAGCAGCCATAGGACAGGGAGCAATCAGCCCCAGCATTTT.

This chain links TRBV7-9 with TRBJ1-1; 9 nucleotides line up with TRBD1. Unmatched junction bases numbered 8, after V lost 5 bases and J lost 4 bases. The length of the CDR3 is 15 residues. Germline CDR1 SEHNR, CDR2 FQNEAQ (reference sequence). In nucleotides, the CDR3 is TGTGCCAGCAGCCCTTGGGACAGGGCAATCACTGAAGCTTTCTTT. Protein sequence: CASSPWDRAITEAFF.

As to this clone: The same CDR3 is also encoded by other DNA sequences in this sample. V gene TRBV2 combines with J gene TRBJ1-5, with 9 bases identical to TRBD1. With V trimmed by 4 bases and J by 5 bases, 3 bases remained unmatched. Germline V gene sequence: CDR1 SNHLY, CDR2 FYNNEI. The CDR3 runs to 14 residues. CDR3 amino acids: CASSADRGDQPQHF. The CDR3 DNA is TGTGCCAGCAGTGCCGACAGGGGGGATCAGCCCCAGCATTTT.

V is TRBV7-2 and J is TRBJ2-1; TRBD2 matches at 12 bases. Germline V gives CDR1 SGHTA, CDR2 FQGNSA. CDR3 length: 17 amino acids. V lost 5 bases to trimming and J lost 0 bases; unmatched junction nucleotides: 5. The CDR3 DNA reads TGTGCCAGCAGCATCGGGACTAGCGGGTTCTCCTACAATGAGCAGTTCTTC. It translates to CASSIGTSGFSYNEQFF.

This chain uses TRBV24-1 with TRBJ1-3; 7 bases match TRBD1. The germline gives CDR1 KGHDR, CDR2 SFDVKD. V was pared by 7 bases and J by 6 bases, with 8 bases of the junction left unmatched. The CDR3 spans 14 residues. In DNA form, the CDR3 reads TGTGCCACCAGCCAGGGGGGTTTGGAAAACACCATATATTTT. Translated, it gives CATSQGGLENTIYF.

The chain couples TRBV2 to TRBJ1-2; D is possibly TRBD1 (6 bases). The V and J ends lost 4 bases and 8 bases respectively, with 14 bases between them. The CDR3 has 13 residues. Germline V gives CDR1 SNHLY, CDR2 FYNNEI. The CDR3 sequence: CASSVQGAVGYTF. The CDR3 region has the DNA TGTGCCAGCAGTGTACAGGGTGCGGTCGGCTACACCTTC.

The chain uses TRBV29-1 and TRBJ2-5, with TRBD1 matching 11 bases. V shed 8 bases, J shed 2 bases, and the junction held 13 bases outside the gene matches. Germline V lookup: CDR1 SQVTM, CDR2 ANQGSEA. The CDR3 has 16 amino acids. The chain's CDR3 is CSSTQRGQGVQETQYF. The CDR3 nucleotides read TGCAGCTCAACTCAAAGGGGACAGGGGGTTCAAGAGACCCAGTACTTC.

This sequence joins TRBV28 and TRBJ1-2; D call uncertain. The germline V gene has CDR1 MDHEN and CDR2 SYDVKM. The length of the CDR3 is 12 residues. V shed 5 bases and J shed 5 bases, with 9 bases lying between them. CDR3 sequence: CASSPSGYGYTF. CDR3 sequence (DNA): TGTGCCAGCAGTCCCTCGGGGTATGGCTACACCTTC.

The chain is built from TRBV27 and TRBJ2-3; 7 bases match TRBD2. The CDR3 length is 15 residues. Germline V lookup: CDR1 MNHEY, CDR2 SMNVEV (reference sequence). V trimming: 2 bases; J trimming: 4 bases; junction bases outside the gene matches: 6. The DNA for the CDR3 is TGTGCCAGCAGTTTAGGGGGGGGTTTAGCAGATACGCAGTATTTT. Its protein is CASSLGGGLADTQYF.

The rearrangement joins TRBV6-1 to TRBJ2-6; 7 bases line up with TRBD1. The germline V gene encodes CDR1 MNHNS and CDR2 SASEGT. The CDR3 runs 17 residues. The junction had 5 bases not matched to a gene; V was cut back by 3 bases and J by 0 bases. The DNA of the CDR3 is TGTGCCAGCAGTGAGGTAGGGGGCAGCTCTGGGGCCAACGTCCTGACTTTC. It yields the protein CASSEVGGSSGANVLTF.

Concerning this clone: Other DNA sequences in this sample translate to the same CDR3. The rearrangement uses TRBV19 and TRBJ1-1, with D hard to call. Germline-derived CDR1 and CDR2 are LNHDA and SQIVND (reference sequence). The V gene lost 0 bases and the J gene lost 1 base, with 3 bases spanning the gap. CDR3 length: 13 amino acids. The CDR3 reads CASSIDKNTEAFF. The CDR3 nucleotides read TGTGCCAGTAGTATAGACAAGAACACTGAAGCTTTCTTT.

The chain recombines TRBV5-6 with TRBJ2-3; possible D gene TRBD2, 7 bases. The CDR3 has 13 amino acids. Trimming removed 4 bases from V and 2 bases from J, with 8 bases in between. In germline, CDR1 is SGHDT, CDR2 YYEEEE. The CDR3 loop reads CASSGGATDTQYF. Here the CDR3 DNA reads TGTGCCAGCAGCGGGGGGGCCACAGATACGCAGTATTTT.